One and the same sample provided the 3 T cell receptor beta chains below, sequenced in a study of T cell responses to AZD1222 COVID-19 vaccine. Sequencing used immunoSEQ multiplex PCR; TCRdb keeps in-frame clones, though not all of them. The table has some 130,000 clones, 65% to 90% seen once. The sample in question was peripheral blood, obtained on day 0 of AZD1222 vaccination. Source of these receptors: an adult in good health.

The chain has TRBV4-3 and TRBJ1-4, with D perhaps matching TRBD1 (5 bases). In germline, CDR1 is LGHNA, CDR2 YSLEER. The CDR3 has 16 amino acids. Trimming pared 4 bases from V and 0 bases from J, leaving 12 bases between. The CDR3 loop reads CASSRGGTATNEKLFF. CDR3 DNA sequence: TGCGCCAGCAGCCGCGGCGGGACTGCAACTAATGAAAAACTGTTTTTT.

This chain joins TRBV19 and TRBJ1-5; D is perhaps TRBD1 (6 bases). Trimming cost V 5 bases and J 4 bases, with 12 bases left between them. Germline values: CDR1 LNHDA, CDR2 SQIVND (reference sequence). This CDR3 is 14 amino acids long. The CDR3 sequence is CASSWGQKNQPQHF. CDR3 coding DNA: TGTGCCAGTAGTTGGGGGCAGAAGAATCAGCCCCAGCATTTT.

The CDR3 nucleotides are TGCGCCAGCAGCCCGGGTGGGGGCACAGATACGCAGTATTTT. It encodes CASSPGGGTDTQYF. The chain uses TRBV5-1 and TRBJ2-3; D is unclear. The V end was cut by 4 bases, the J end by 1 base, with 10 bases between. Per germline, CDR1 SGHRS and CDR2 YFSETQ. The CDR3 has 14 amino acids.